A single sample is the source of the 21 T cell receptor beta chains below, sequenced in a study of blood T cell repertoires in COVID-19. Assay used: immunoSEQ multiplex PCR; TCRdb lists only in-frame clones, some missing. This table holds under 300,000 clones, about four fifths found once. Sequences were obtained from peripheral blood. The receptor set was obtained from a woman in her sixties with active or convalescent COVID-19.

The rearrangement uses TRBV5-1 and TRBJ2-6; 9 bases are shared with TRBD2. Unmatched junction bases numbered 13, after V lost 0 bases and J lost 0 bases. The CDR3 consists of 21 residues. From germline, CDR1 is SGHRS and CDR2 YFSETQ. For the CDR3, the DNA is TGCGCCAGCAGCTTGGAACCCCCACGAGCGGGGGGCACCTCTGGGGCCAACGTCCTGACTTTC. Amino acids: CASSLEPPRAGGTSGANVLTF.

The V and J genes are TRBV19 and TRBJ1-2; D gene ambiguous. The germline CDR1 and CDR2 sequences are LNHDA and SQIVND (reference sequence). The CDR3 covers 11 residues. Trimming pared 5 bases from V and 5 bases from J, leaving 6 bases between. CDR3 nucleotides: TGTGCCAGTAGTCGGGGATATGGCTACACCTTC. Residues: CASSRGYGYTF.

This clone was detected only a few times. CDR3 sequence: CASSSPETGGRVHEQYF. In DNA, the CDR3 is TGTGCCAGCAGCTCTCCCGAGACAGGGGGGAGGGTCCACGAGCAGTACTTC. This rearrangement joins TRBV5-5 to TRBJ2-7, with 9 nucleotides matching TRBD1. CDR1 SGHKS and CDR2 YYEKEE come from the germline V gene (reference sequence). The CDR3 is made up of 17 amino acids. The V gene end was trimmed by 3 bases and the J gene end by 5 bases; junction bases not matched to a gene: 15.

V usage is TRBV2 and J usage is TRBJ1-2; possibly TRBD1 for D (5 bases). From germline, CDR1 is SNHLY and CDR2 FYNNEI. This CDR3 contains 13 residues. With 8 bases removed from V and 2 bases from J, the gap between germline ends came to 12 bases. The CDR3 protein is CASPAPGNYGYTF. The CDR3 nucleotides are TGTGCCAGCCCCGCTCCAGGGAACTATGGCTACACCTTC.

This clone was counted once. The chain couples TRBV6-5 to TRBJ2-1; 7 bases agree with TRBD2. The CDR3 runs to 15 residues. From germline, CDR1 is MNHEY and CDR2 SVGAGI. The V segment lost 7 bases and the J segment 2 bases; nucleotides outside the gene matches: 8. CDR3 sequence (DNA): TGTGCCAGCAACCCCCGCGGACTAGCCTACAATGAGCAGTTCTTC. This encodes CASNPRGLAYNEQFF.

The chain combines TRBV9 with TRBJ2-1; 14 bases align to TRBD2. V gave up 4 bases and J gave up 4 bases; unmatched junction bases: 13. The CDR3 has 19 residues. Germline V gene data show CDR1 as SGDLS and CDR2 as YYNGEE. CDR3 region: CASSPRLAGGSLRYNEQFF. CDR3 DNA: TGTGCCAGCAGCCCGAGACTAGCGGGGGGGTCGTTGAGGTACAATGAGCAGTTCTTC.

The CDR3 sequence: CASSVPRDRLGGYEQYF. CDR3 DNA: TGCGCCAGCAGCGTACCACGGGACAGACTGGGGGGCTACGAGCAGTACTTC. V gene TRBV5-1 combines with J gene TRBJ2-7; maybe TRBD1 (7 bases). V lost 4 bases, J lost 3 bases, and 23 bases lay in between. Per germline, CDR1 SGHRS and CDR2 YFSETQ. This CDR3 is built from 17 residues.

This sequence joins TRBV4-1 and TRBJ2-2; 8 bases are shared with TRBD1. V dropped 0 bases and J dropped 3; count of bases not matched to a gene: 6. CDR1 MGHRA and CDR2 YSYEKL come from the germline V gene. The CDR3 has 17 residues. The CDR3 nucleotides are TGCGCCAGCAGCCAAGATCAACAGGGGGTCGACACCGGGGAGCTGTTTTTT. Amino acids: CASSQDQQGVDTGELFF.

The gene calls are TRBV9 and TRBJ1-1; possible D gene TRBD1, 6 bases. V was clipped by 6 bases and J by 4 bases, with 13 bases between them. The CDR3 loop spans 13 amino acids. Germline loops: CDR1 SGDLS, CDR2 YYNGEE. This CDR3 reads CASNREGRTEAFF. The CDR3 nucleotides read TGTGCCAGCAACAGGGAAGGGCGCACTGAAGCTTTCTTT. Full variable domain (outside the CDR3, taken from reference TRBV9 and TRBJ1-1): DSGVTQTPKHLITATGQRVTLRCSPRSGDLSVYWYQQSLDQGLQFLIQYYNGEERAKGNILERFSAQQFPDLHSELNLSSLELGDSALYFCASNREGRTEAFFGQGTRLTVV.

This clone showed up just once. V gene TRBV7-2 combines with J gene TRBJ2-3; D remains ambiguous. Looked up from germline, CDR1 is SGHTA and CDR2 is FQGNSA. CDR3 length: 15 residues. The germline V and J ends were trimmed by 3 bases and 4 bases, with 14 bases remaining between them. CDR3 coding DNA: TGTGCCAGCAGCTTTGCCCTTTCCGAGCCAGATACGCAGTATTTT. Translation gives CASSFALSEPDTQYF.

The chain couples TRBV7-2 to TRBJ1-6; D is perhaps TRBD1 (6 bases). Per germline, CDR1 SGHTA and CDR2 FQGNSA. The CDR3 loop spans 14 amino acids. Trimming pared 7 bases from V and 7 bases from J, leaving 14 bases between. This CDR3 is CASTRRTVNSPLHF. CDR3 DNA sequence: TGTGCCAGCACCCGACGGACAGTAAATTCACCCCTCCACTTT.

The chain recombines TRBV7-3 with TRBJ1-1; possible D gene TRBD1, 6 bases. V was shortened by 2 bases and J by 3 bases, with 13 bases between the two germline ends. Germline-derived CDR1 and CDR2 are SGHTA and FQGTGA. CDR3 length equals 15 residues. This CDR3 is CASSLSAGVDTEAFF. The CDR3 nucleotides are TGTGCCAGCAGCTTATCCGCAGGGGTAGACACTGAAGCTTTCTTT.

The chain couples TRBV10-2 to TRBJ2-7; 7 bases are shared with TRBD1. V was pared by 0 bases and J by 4 bases, with 6 bases of the junction left unmatched. Germline CDR1 reads WSHSY; CDR2 reads SAAADI. The CDR3 runs to 15 residues. The CDR3 coding sequence is TGCGCCAGCAGTGAGTCGACAGGGTGGATGTACGAGCAGTACTTC. Translation: CASSESTGWMYEQYF.

The chain couples TRBV30 to TRBJ1-1, with 8 bases aligning to TRBD1. Germline loops: CDR1 GTSNPN, CDR2 SVGIG (reference sequence). The CDR3 is 15 amino acids. Trimming took 2 bases from V and 1 from J; bases not matched to a gene: 6. The CDR3 region is CAWSTRTGRNTEAFF. As DNA, the CDR3 is TGTGCCTGGAGTACGCGGACAGGGAGGAACACTGAAGCTTTCTTT.

This chain uses TRBV5-5 with TRBJ1-6; D unresolved. The germline gives CDR1 SGHKS, CDR2 YYEKEE (reference sequence). This CDR3 is 13 amino acids long. The ends were cut back, 0 bases at V and 16 bases at J, with 14 bases in the middle. The CDR3 DNA sequence: TGTGCCAGCAGCTTGGCCTCGCTCACGGGACTCCACTTT. Translated: CASSLASLTGLHF.

The chain is built from TRBV11-2 and TRBJ1-2; a possible D gene is TRBD1 (5 bases). Germline V gene lookup returns CDR1 SGHAT and CDR2 FQNNGV. V was shortened by 2 bases and J by 3 bases, with 13 bases between the two germline ends. This CDR3 has 15 amino acids. CDR3 nucleotides: TGTGCCAGCAGCTTAAGTGGGCAGGGATACTATGGCTACACCTTC. This sequence encodes CASSLSGQGYYGYTF.

The chain combines TRBV2 with TRBJ2-5, with 8 bases lining up with TRBD2. CDR3 size: 14 residues. The V and J ends lost 6 bases and 5 bases, in that order; junction bases with no gene match: 8. From germline, CDR1 is SNHLY and CDR2 FYNNEI. CDR3 in amino acids: CASSGGASGETQYF. The CDR3 DNA reads as TGTGCCAGCAGCGGCGGGGCTAGCGGGGAGACCCAGTACTTC.

In nucleotides, the CDR3 is TGTGCCAGCAGTTACCCCCGGACTAGCGGGGGGGCCGGGACCGGGGAGCTGTTTTTT. This codes for CASSYPRTSGGAGTGELFF. This chain uses TRBV6-2 or TRBV6-3 with TRBJ2-2; 15 bases are a match to TRBD2. V shed 2 bases, J shed 5 bases, and the junction held 9 bases outside the gene matches. This CDR3 is built from 19 residues. The germline V gene encodes CDR1 MNHEY and CDR2 SVGEGT.

In its sample, this clone was seen many times. The chain links TRBV3-1 (or the pseudogene TRBV3-2) to TRBJ1-2; D gene unclear. The CDR3 is made up of 16 amino acids. From germline, CDR1 is LGHDT and CDR2 YNNKEL (reference sequence). V lost 5 bases and J 0 bases, leaving 16 bases between the germline ends. CDR3 sequence: CASSSRYGLTNYGYTF. DNA of the CDR3: TGTGCCAGCAGCTCGAGGTACGGGTTAACTAACTATGGCTACACCTTC.

The rearrangement links TRBV4-1 to TRBJ2-2; tentatively, D is TRBD2 (7 bases). With 6 bases removed from V and 7 bases from J, the gap between germline ends came to 15 bases. This CDR3 region has 14 residues. CDR1 and CDR2 (germline): MGHRA, YSYEKL. CDR3: CASRSVGGGGELFF. The CDR3 DNA follows: TGCGCCAGCAGAAGTGTAGGGGGGGGCGGGGAGCTGTTTTTT.

The chain couples TRBV6-5 to TRBJ1-4; D perhaps matches TRBD1 (5 bases). CDR1 is MNHEY and CDR2 is SVGAGI in the germline V gene. The CDR3 extends over 15 amino acids. V lost 0 bases and J 7 bases, leaving 12 bases between the germline ends. The DNA for the CDR3 is TGTGCCAGCAGTTACTCGACAAGGGGAGGTGAAAAACTGTTTTTT. Translation: CASSYSTRGGEKLFF.